The clone carrying this TCR beta chain appeared a single time. Here immunoSEQ multiplex PCR was the method, and the copy in TCRdb shows in-frame clones only, minus some. Here the sample spans approximately 46,000 clones, more than 75% being singletons. The data stem from a study of blood T cell repertoires in COVID-19. At the level of the study: Sample material is recorded as cDNA or gDNA derived from T cells, B-cell-depleted T cells, or PBMCs.

The ends lost 7 bases at V and 3 bases at J; junction bases unmatched: 5. This CDR3 is built from 13 residues. Per the germline V gene, CDR1 is MDHEN and CDR2 is SYDVKM. This chain links TRBV28 with TRBJ1-1; 7 nucleotides agree with TRBD1. The TCR originated in a woman aged 65 to 85 in a cohort sampled during active COVID-19. Sequencing input: peripheral blood. CDR3 in DNA: TGTGCCAGCAAGTACAGGGGTTACACTGAAGCTTTCTTT. Residues: CASKYRGYTEAFF.